In its sample, the clone carrying this TCR beta chain was seen many times. This sample stems from a study of metastatic and nonmetastatic thyroid tumors. Each patient came to thyroid surgery without any prior treatment (of any kind). Authors' data handling: CDR3 differences across clinicopathological groups were used to build a distant-metastasis classifier for papillary thyroid cancer. TCRdb recomputed clones from the PCR reads via MiXCR. The V and J calls come from TCRdb's annotation, not from the publication. The data show some 10,000 clones, with approximately 12% seen just once and over 9.5% held by the top ten. The TCR comes from a female donor with papillary thyroid cancer or a benign thyroid nodule (not recorded which). Some clones in this sample may be carry-over from other donors' samples. The sample was blood.

The CDR3 here is CASSSAGRGYEQYF. CDR3 bases: TGTGCCAGCAGCTCAGCCGGGAGGGGGTACGAGCAGTACTTC. The gene calls are TRBV7-9 and TRBJ2-7, with 8 bases identical to TRBD2. Germline V gene lookup returns CDR1 SEHNR and CDR2 FQNEAQ (reference sequence). The CDR3 is 14 amino acids. Germline trimming cut 4 bases from V and 4 bases from J; bases unmatched to any gene: 6.